This is a list of T cell receptor beta chains from one sample in a study of breast tumors, draining lymph nodes, adjacent tissues. From the multiplex PCR reads, TCRdb called clonotypes with MiXCR, one entry per CDR3 protein. The sample holds about 200,000 distinct CDR3 sequences; 25% to 40% are singletons and the top ten take 4% to 5.5%. The sequenced sample was axillary lymph node tissue. The receptors come from a female donor with breast cancer. Some clones in this sample may be carry-over from other donors' samples. Each CDR3 is given with its conserved first and last residue. A D gene is named only where the DNA matches it firmly. The size entry is marked missing in some rows and otherwise reads once, few, many or a size class.

TGTGCCACCAGCAGTTTCAGACAGGGGGGTCAGGATGAGCAGTTCTTC,CATSSFRQGGQDEQFF,TRBD1,TRBJ2-1,few,TRBV15
TGTGCCAGCAGCTTCCGGACTAGCGGGAGGGCCTATGGCTACACCTTC,CASSFRTSGRAYGYTF,NA,TRBJ1-2,NA,TRBV9
TGCGCCAGCACCAGAAACCCGCCAGCAACTAATGAAAAACTGTTTTTT,CASTRNPPATNEKLFF,NA,TRBJ1-4,many,TRBV10-2
TGTGCCAGCAGCGTAGGGGAGGGAGAGTACGATGGCTGCACCTTC,CASSVGEGEYDGCTF,NA,TRBJ1-2,once,TRBV9
TGCAGTGCTAGAGATGGGAGGAGAACCGGGGAGCTGTTTTTT,CSARDGRRTGELFF,NA,TRBJ2-2,NA,TRBV20-1
TGTGCCAGCAGGTCAGGGGGGGTCTACAATGAGCAGTTCTTC,CASRSGGVYNEQFF,NA,TRBJ2-1,NA,TRBV7-3
TGTGCCAGCAGTCCCTTAACCCGGTCTAGCACAGATACGCAGTATTTT,CASSPLTRSSTDTQYF,NA,TRBJ2-3,many,TRBV6-6
TGCAGCGTTGGAGCAGGGGACGAGCAGTACTTC,CSVGAGDEQYF,NA,TRBJ2-7,many,TRBV29-1
TGCGCCAGCAGCACAACGGATACTCCCTACGAGCAGTACTTC,CASSTTDTPYEQYF,NA,TRBJ2-7,many,TRBV5-1
TGTGCCAGCAGCTCTCACTTAGCGGGGAACTACAATGAGCAGTTCTTC,CASSSHLAGNYNEQFF,TRBD2,TRBJ2-1,many,TRBV5-6
TGTGCCAGCACCTCTCAGGGGGCGACTGGAAACACCATATATTTT,CASTSQGATGNTIYF,TRBD1,TRBJ1-3,many,TRBV7-8
TGTGCCAGCAGGGTCGGACTGAGCACAGATACGCAGTATTTT,CASRVGLSTDTQYF,NA,TRBJ2-3,many,TRBV6-5
TGTGCCAGCAGCTTTCAGCTTAACTATGGCTACACCTTC,CASSFQLNYGYTF,NA,TRBJ1-2,many,TRBV7-2
TGCAGTGCTACCGTGGGGGGGGCCCGCTCTGGGGCCAACGTCCTGACTTTC,CSATVGGARSGANVLTF,NA,TRBJ2-6,many,TRBV20-1
TGTGCCAGCAGCTTGGCCGGCGAAGCCTATGGCTACACCTTC,CASSLAGEAYGYTF,NA,TRBJ1-2,many,TRBV5-6
TGTGCCAGCAGCCCCAGGGGCCAAGAGACCCAGCATTTT,CASSPRGQETQHF,NA,TRBJ1-5,once,TRBV7-2
TGTGCCATCGAGGTCCCCTACGAGCAGTACTTC,CAIEVPYEQYF,NA,TRBJ2-7,few,TRBV6-1
TGCGCCAGCAGCTTGGATGGGACAGATACGCAGTATTTT,CASSLDGTDTQYF,NA,TRBJ2-3,NA,TRBV5-1
TGTGCCAGCAGTTGGGGGGGCACAGATACGCAGTATTTT,CASSWGGTDTQYF,NA,TRBJ2-3,many,TRBV28
TGCAGCGTCTTAACGGCAGTGGACACTGAAGCTTTCTTT,CSVLTAVDTEAFF,NA,TRBJ1-1,NA,TRBV29-1
TGTGCCTGGAGTGTTGGAGGGACGAGGGGTCAGCCCCAGCATTTT,CAWSVGGTRGQPQHF,NA,TRBJ1-5,many,TRBV30
TGTGCCAGCAGCTTAAAGGGTCAAGCCAAAAACATTCAGTACTTC,CASSLKGQAKNIQYF,NA,TRBJ2-4,many,TRBV7-9